The clone carrying this T cell receptor (beta chain) was counted at least ten times. In germline, CDR1 is MNHNS, CDR2 SASEGT. V shed 4 bases and J shed 3 bases, with 4 bases lying between them. This CDR3 has 12 residues. TCRdb reanalysed the 5' RACE reads using MiXCR and keeps one entry per CDR3 protein. The table lists just under 65,000 distinct CDR3 sequences, approximately 23% of them singletons. The sequenced sample consisted of memory CD4+ T cells sorted from a lymph node. Subset in this sample: memory CD4+ T cells, CD4+CD45RO+CD25-. This clonotype was sampled from a female donor with breast cancer. This chain links TRBV6-1 with TRBJ1-5; D ambiguous. CDR3 DNA sequence: TGTGCCAGCAGTGCTCACAATCAGCCCCAGCATTTT. It specifies CASSAHNQPQHF.